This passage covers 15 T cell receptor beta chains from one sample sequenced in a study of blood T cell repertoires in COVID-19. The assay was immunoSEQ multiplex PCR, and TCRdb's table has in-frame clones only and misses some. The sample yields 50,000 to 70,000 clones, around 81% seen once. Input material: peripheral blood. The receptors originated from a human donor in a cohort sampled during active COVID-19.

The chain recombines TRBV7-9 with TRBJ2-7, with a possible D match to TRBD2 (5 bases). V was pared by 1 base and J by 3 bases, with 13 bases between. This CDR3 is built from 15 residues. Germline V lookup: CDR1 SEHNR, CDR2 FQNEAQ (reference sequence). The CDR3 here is CASSLGRGILYEQYF. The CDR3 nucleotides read TGTGCCAGCAGCTTAGGACGGGGAATCCTCTACGAGCAGTACTTC. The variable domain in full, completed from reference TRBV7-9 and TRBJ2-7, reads DTGVSQNPRHKITKRGQNVTFRCDPISEHNRLYWYRQTLGQGPEFLTYFQNEAQLEKSRLLSDRFSAERPKGSFSTLEIQRTEQGDSAMYLCASSLGRGILYEQYFGPGTRLTVT.

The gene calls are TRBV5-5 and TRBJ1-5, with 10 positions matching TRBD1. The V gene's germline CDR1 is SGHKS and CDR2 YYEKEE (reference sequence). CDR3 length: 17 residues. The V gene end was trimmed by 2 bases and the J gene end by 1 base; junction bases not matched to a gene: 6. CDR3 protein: CASSFGTGEWSNQPQHF. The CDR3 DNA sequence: TGTGCCAGCAGCTTCGGGACAGGGGAATGGAGCAATCAGCCCCAGCATTTT.

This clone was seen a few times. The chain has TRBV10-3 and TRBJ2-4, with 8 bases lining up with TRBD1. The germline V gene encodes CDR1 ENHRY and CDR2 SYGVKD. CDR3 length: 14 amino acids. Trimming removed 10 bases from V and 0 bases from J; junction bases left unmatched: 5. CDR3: CATQGDLAKNIQYF. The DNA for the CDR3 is TGTGCCACACAGGGGGATCTAGCCAAAAACATTCAGTACTTC.

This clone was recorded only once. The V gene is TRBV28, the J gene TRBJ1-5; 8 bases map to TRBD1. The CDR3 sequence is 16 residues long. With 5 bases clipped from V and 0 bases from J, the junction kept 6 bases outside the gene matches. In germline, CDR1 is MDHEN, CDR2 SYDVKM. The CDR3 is CASSTLQGASNQPQHF. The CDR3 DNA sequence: TGTGCCAGCAGTACCCTTCAGGGGGCTAGCAATCAGCCCCAGCATTTT.

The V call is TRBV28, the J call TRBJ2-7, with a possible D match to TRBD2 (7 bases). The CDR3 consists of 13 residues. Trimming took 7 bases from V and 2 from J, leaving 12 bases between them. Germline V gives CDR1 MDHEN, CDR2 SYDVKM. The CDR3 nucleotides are TGTGCCAGCACCCCGGGGGGCGCCTACGAGCAGTACTTC. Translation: CASTPGGAYEQYF.

The CDR3 DNA follows: TGCGCCAGCAGCCAAGGACTCCGAGCAGGGAAAGACGAGCAGTACTTC. The encoded protein is CASSQGLRAGKDEQYF. V gene TRBV4-3 combines with J gene TRBJ2-7; possibly TRBD1 for D (5 bases). The CDR3 is 16 amino acids. V lost 1 base to trimming and J lost 5 bases, with 18 bases between them. CDR1 is LGHNA and CDR2 is YSLEER in the germline V gene.

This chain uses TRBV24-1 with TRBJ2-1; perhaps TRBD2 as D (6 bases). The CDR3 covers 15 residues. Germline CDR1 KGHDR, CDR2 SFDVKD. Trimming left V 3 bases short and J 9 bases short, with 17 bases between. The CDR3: CATSDPRGAEGEQFF. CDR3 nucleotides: TGTGCCACCAGTGATCCACGGGGCGCGGAGGGTGAGCAGTTCTTC.

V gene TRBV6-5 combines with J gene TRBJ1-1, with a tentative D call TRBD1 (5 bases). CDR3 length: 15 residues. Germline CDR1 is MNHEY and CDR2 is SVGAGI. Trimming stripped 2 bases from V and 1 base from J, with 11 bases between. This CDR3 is CASSYGGGGNTEAFF. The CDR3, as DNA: TGTGCCAGCAGTTACGGTGGCGGGGGGAACACTGAAGCTTTCTTT.

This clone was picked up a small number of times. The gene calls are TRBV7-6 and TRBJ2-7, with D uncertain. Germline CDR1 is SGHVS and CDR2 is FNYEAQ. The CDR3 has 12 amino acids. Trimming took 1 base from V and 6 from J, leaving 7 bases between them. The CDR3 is CASSLGSTEQYF. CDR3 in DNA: TGTGCCAGCAGCTTAGGTAGCACCGAGCAGTACTTC.

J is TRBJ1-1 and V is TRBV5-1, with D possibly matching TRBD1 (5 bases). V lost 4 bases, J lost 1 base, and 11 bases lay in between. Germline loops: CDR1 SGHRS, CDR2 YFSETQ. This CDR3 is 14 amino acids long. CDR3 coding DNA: TGCGCCAGCAGCCTGACAGAATCGAACACTGAAGCTTTCTTT. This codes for CASSLTESNTEAFF.

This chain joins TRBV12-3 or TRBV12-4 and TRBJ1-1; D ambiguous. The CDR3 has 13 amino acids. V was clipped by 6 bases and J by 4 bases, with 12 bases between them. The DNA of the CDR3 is TGTGCCAGCAGCCCTCAACGGGGCACTGAAGCTTTCTTT. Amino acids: CASSPQRGTEAFF.

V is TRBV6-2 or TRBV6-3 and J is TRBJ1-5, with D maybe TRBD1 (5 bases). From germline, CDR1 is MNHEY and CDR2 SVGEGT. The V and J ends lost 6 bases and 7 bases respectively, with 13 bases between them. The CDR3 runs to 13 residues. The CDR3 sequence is CASSPDSKQPQHF. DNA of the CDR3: TGTGCCAGCAGCCCCGACAGTAAACAGCCCCAGCATTTT.

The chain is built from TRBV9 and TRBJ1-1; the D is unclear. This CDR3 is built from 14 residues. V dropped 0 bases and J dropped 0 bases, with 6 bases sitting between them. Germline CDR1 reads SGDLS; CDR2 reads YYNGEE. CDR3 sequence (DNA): TGTGCCAGCAGCGTAGGACTCTTGAACACTGAAGCTTTCTTT. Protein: CASSVGLLNTEAFF. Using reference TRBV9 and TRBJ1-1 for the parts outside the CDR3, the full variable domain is DSGVTQTPKHLITATGQRVTLRCSPRSGDLSVYWYQQSLDQGLQFLIQYYNGEERAKGNILERFSAQQFPDLHSELNLSSLELGDSALYFCASSVGLLNTEAFFGQGTRLTVV.

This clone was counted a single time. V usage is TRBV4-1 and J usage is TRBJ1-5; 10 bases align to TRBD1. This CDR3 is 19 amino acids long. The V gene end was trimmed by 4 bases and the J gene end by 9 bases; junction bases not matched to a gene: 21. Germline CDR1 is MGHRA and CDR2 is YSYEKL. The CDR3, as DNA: TGCGCCAGCAGCCCGACCGACAGGGGGCACTCGGGCGCCGTTCGGCCCCAGCATTTT. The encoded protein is CASSPTDRGHSGAVRPQHF.

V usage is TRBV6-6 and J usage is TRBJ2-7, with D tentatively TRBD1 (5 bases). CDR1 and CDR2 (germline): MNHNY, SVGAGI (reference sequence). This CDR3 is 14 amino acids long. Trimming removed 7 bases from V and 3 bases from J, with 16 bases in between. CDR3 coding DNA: TGTGCCAGCACCGGTAGTGACAGAATCTACGAGCAGTACTTC. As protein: CASTGSDRIYEQYF.